Following are 23 T cell receptor beta chains from one sample sequenced in a study of response to subunit inactivated influenza vaccine. Each CDR3 protein gets one entry after TCRdb re-called the RT-PCR reads with MiXCR. The table has 800,000 or so distinct CDR3 sequences, approximately 22% seen once. The sample here was PBMCs from blood, taken 4 to 6 days after vaccination. Receptor source: a man aged 50 or older who received an inactivated influenza vaccine.

The V call is TRBV5-5, the J call TRBJ1-1; possible D gene TRBD1, 5 bases. V was pared by 1 base and J by 5 bases, with 15 bases between. CDR3 length: 15 residues. CDR1 and CDR2 (germline): SGHKS, YYEKEE (reference sequence). The CDR3 reads CASSLTSGAGTEAFF. The CDR3, as DNA: TGTGCCAGCAGCTTGACCTCTGGGGCAGGGACTGAAGCTTTCTTT.

This chain joins TRBV19 and TRBJ1-6; 7 bases agree with TRBD1. This CDR3 contains 12 residues. CDR1 is LNHDA and CDR2 is SQIVND in the germline V gene (reference sequence). Unmatched junction bases numbered 2, after V lost 6 bases and J lost 9 bases. This CDR3 is CASRNRGSPLHF. CDR3 in DNA: TGTGCCAGTAGGAACAGGGGTTCACCCCTCCACTTT.

CDR3 protein: CASSVGVSDTQYF. CDR3 in DNA: TGTGCCAGCAGCGTAGGGGTTTCAGATACGCAGTATTTT. The gene calls are TRBV9 and TRBJ2-3, with D uncertain. The CDR3 contains 13 residues. Between the trimmed V and J ends, which lost 0 bases and 4 bases, there was a span of 6 bases. CDR1 is SGDLS and CDR2 is YYNGEE in the germline V gene.

This rearrangement joins TRBV15 to TRBJ2-1; no clear D. Germline V gene lookup returns CDR1 LNHNV and CDR2 YYDKDF (reference sequence). V was trimmed by 3 bases and J by 4 bases, leaving 10 bases between them. The CDR3 spans 14 residues. The DNA for the CDR3 is TGTGCCACCAGCAGCCTCATGAATTACAATGAGCAGTTCTTC. Amino acid sequence: CATSSLMNYNEQFF.

In this sample, this clonotype turned up a few times. This chain's CDR3 is CASSFTGTSGGHTYEQYF. CDR3 DNA: TGCGCCAGCAGCTTTACCGGGACTAGCGGGGGCCATACCTACGAGCAGTACTTC. The V gene is TRBV5-1, the J gene TRBJ2-7; 14 nucleotides agree with TRBD2. After removal of 2 bases from V and 2 bases from J, the junction contained 9 bases not matched to a gene. The CDR3 extends over 18 amino acids. Per the germline V gene, CDR1 is SGHRS and CDR2 is YFSETQ.

This clonotype turned up a few times. The rearrangement joins TRBV6-5 to TRBJ1-1, with 7 positions matching TRBD1. In germline, CDR1 is MNHEY, CDR2 SVGAGI. V gave up 0 bases and J gave up 0 bases; unmatched junction bases: 1. The CDR3 runs 15 residues. The CDR3 nucleotides are TGTGCCAGCAGTTACTCGACAGGGATGAACACTGAAGCTTTCTTT. This encodes CASSYSTGMNTEAFF.

J is TRBJ2-5 and V is TRBV9; TRBD1 matches at 9 bases. Unmatched junction bases numbered 5, after V lost 3 bases and J lost 5 bases. CDR3 length equals 14 residues. CDR1 and CDR2 from the germline V gene are SGDLS and YYNGEE. This CDR3 is CASSEPGQGETQYF. The CDR3 DNA reads TGTGCCAGCAGCGAACCGGGACAGGGTGAGACCCAGTACTTC.

This clonotype was counted between two and nine times. The chain combines TRBV7-6 with TRBJ2-1, with D possibly matching TRBD2 (7 bases). This CDR3 is 17 amino acids long. V was trimmed by 4 bases and J by 1 base, leaving 17 bases between them. Germline CDR1 and CDR2: SGHVS and FNYEAQ. CDR3 residues: CASSSYGGRGSYNEQFF. DNA of the CDR3: TGTGCCAGCAGCTCCTATGGTGGGAGGGGGTCCTACAATGAGCAGTTCTTC.

This chain connects TRBV5-1 to TRBJ2-3; 10 nucleotides line up with TRBD2. In germline, CDR1 is SGHRS, CDR2 YFSETQ. The junction had 10 bases not matched to a gene; V was cut back by 4 bases and J by 5 bases. The CDR3 runs 16 residues. CDR3 in amino acids: CASSKKREGRGDTQYF. The CDR3, as DNA: TGCGCCAGCAGCAAAAAGCGGGAGGGCCGGGGAGATACGCAGTATTTT.

This clonotype was seen only a few times. The CDR3 sequence: CASSYGILTTDTQYF. The CDR3 coding sequence is TGTGCCAGCAGTTACGGGATCCTAACCACAGATACGCAGTATTTT. The J gene is TRBJ2-3, the V gene TRBV6-2 or TRBV6-3; no clear D gene. Trimming stripped 2 bases from V and 2 bases from J, with 11 bases between. CDR3 length equals 15 residues. Germline V gene sequence: CDR1 MNHEY, CDR2 SVGEGT.

The rearrangement uses TRBV6-1 and TRBJ2-1; TRBD1 agrees at 10 bases. Looked up from germline, CDR1 is MNHNS and CDR2 is SASEGT. Trimming removed 4 bases from V and 4 bases from J; junction bases left unmatched: 4. The CDR3 totals 15 residues. This chain's CDR3 is CASSGTGGPYNEQFF. The CDR3 bases are TGTGCCAGCAGTGGGACAGGGGGACCGTACAATGAGCAGTTCTTC.

This chain uses TRBV15 with TRBJ2-7; D gene uncertain. This CDR3 spans 15 amino acids. The V gene's germline CDR1 is LNHNV and CDR2 YYDKDF (reference sequence). V dropped 1 base and J dropped 2 bases, with 12 bases sitting between them. CDR3: CATSRGQSSTYEQYF. In DNA form, the CDR3 reads TGTGCCACCAGCAGAGGACAATCCTCGACCTACGAGCAGTACTTC.

This clonotype was seen a few times. V is TRBV7-6 and J is TRBJ2-1; D might be TRBD2 (6 bases). Germline V gives CDR1 SGHVS, CDR2 FNYEAQ. V lost 0 bases to trimming and J lost 10 bases, with 10 bases between them. This CDR3 has 13 amino acids. This CDR3 reads CASSLAGGKEQFF. The CDR3 region has the DNA TGTGCCAGCAGCTTAGCGGGGGGTAAGGAGCAGTTCTTC.

Ten or more counts support this clonotype. This chain uses TRBV20-1 with TRBJ1-2; D not resolved. Looked up from germline, CDR1 is DFQATT and CDR2 is SNEGSKA (reference sequence). CDR3 length equals 9 residues. V lost 6 bases and J 6 bases, leaving 5 bases between the germline ends. CDR3 bases: TGCAGTGCCCCGGATGGCTACACCTTC. Translating gives CSAPDGYTF.

The rearrangement joins TRBV25-1 to TRBJ1-2; weak D call: TRBD1 (6 bases). Germline V gene lookup returns CDR1 MGHDK and CDR2 SYGVNS. This CDR3 has 15 amino acids. Trimming pared 3 bases from V and 1 base from J, leaving 12 bases between. CDR3 sequence (DNA): TGTGCCAGCAGTGAGTCAGGGGTCATTAACTATGGCTACACCTTC. This gives the protein CASSESGVINYGYTF.

J is TRBJ2-1 and V is TRBV11-2, with 10 bases matching TRBD2. Germline V lookup: CDR1 SGHAT, CDR2 FQNNGV. V was clipped by 0 bases and J by 3 bases; unmatched bases: 2. CDR3 length: 16 residues. The CDR3 nucleotides are TGTGCCAGCAGCTTAGACTCTAGCGGGGGCTACAATGAGCAGTTCTTC. Translating it yields CASSLDSSGGYNEQFF.

The J gene is TRBJ2-7, the V gene TRBV6-5; maybe TRBD2 (5 bases). The germline V and J ends were trimmed by 4 bases and 5 bases, with 9 bases remaining between them. Germline V gene lookup returns CDR1 MNHEY and CDR2 SVGAGI. This CDR3 has 12 residues. CDR3: CASSWGDDEQYF. In DNA form, the CDR3 reads TGTGCCAGCAGTTGGGGAGACGACGAGCAGTACTTC.

A few counts support this clonotype. J is TRBJ1-1 and V is TRBV4-3; 12 nucleotides align to TRBD1. This CDR3 spans 15 amino acids. The V segment lost 4 bases and the J segment 11 bases; nucleotides outside the gene matches: 11. Germline lookup yields CDR1 LGHNA and CDR2 YSLEER. The DNA for the CDR3 is TGCGCCAGCAGCCCGTCGCCGGGACAGGGGGCAGGTGCTTTCTTT. Residues: CASSPSPGQGAGAFF.

This clonotype was recorded a few times. The chain couples TRBV6-2 or TRBV6-3 to TRBJ2-5; TRBD2 matches 10 bases. The CDR3 extends over 14 amino acids. Germline CDR1 and CDR2: MNHEY and SVGEGT. Unmatched junction bases numbered 11, after V lost 7 bases and J lost 9 bases. CDR3 loop: CASILAGGPGSQYF. In DNA form, the CDR3 reads TGTGCCAGCATTTTAGCGGGGGGCCCCGGGTCCCAGTACTTC.

This clonotype was picked up a small number of times. This rearrangement joins TRBV5-6 to TRBJ2-7; 7 bases align to TRBD2. CDR3 size: 15 residues. Germline loops: CDR1 SGHDT, CDR2 YYEEEE. With V trimmed by 0 bases and J by 3 bases, 6 bases remained unmatched. The DNA for the CDR3 is TGTGCCAGCAGCTTGGACCGGGGGGAACGCTACGAGCAGTACTTC. Translation gives CASSLDRGERYEQYF.

This rearrangement joins TRBV7-6 to TRBJ1-4; 7 nucleotides match TRBD1. The ends lost 1 base at V and 4 bases at J; junction bases unmatched: 3. The germline V gene encodes CDR1 SGHVS and CDR2 FNYEAQ. The CDR3 covers 15 residues. The CDR3 region has the DNA TGTGCCAGCAGCTTAGTCGGGACAGTTAATGAAAAACTGTTTTTT. This translates into CASSLVGTVNEKLFF.

In its sample, this clonotype was seen a few times. CDR3 sequence (DNA): TGTGCCAGCAGTGACAGGGGGCGATATCAAGAGACCCAGTACTTC. Protein sequence: CASSDRGRYQETQYF. The chain couples TRBV12-3 or TRBV12-4 to TRBJ2-5; 10 nucleotides match TRBD1. This CDR3 contains 15 residues. The V gene end was trimmed by 5 bases and the J gene end by 2 bases; junction bases not matched to a gene: 5.

This rearrangement joins TRBV7-2 to TRBJ2-3; D remains unclear. Per the germline V gene, CDR1 is SGHTA and CDR2 is FQGNSA. The CDR3 loop spans 14 amino acids. V was cut by 6 bases and J by 0 bases, with 10 bases left in between. CDR3 nucleotides: TGTGCCAGCAGAGACGGAGCTAGCACAGATACGCAGTATTTT. This encodes CASRDGASTDTQYF. The entire variable domain, with the rest obtained from reference TRBV7-2 and TRBJ2-3, is as follows: GAGVSQSPSNKVTEKGKDVELRCDPISGHTALYWYRQSLGQGLEFLIYFQGNSAPDKSGLPSDRFSAERTGGSVSTLTIQRTQQEDSAVYLCASRDGASTDTQYFGPGTRLTVL.